This TCR beta chain was identified in a study of Ad26.COV2.S vaccination and SARS-CoV-2 variants. Study as a whole: In the study, Ad26.COV2.S was injected intramuscularly once, or twice 56 days apart. General study points: Placebo recipients showed lower spike-specific TCR breadth than vaccinees.

Method: immunoSEQ multiplex PCR; TCRdb's copy keeps in-frame clones and lacks some. The table lists some 340,000 clones, 70% to 90% of them singletons, with approximately 2% in the top ten. Documented treatment: roughly 20 received Ad26.COV2.S at low or high dose, single or two shots; about five received placebo; per-sample allocation not given. Samples were taken on day 63 after the first vaccine or placebo injection. Adults aged 18-55 years in Boston included the donor. The shot given was an Ad26 vector that makes Wuhan-strain SARS-CoV-2 spike. With regard to this clone: Its antigen remains unknown.

The V gene's germline CDR1 is DFQATT and CDR2 SNEGSKA (reference sequence). Trimming removed 4 bases at V and 8 bases at J, with 24 bases between. The CDR3 sequence is 17 residues long. The sequenced sample was peripheral blood, obtained in a trial of Ad26.COV2.S vaccine versus placebo. The chain joins TRBV20-1 to TRBJ1-6; a possible D gene is TRBD1 (5 bases). This TCR was sampled from a person between 18 and 65 years old who received the Ad26.COV2.S COVID-19 vaccine or a placebo. The CDR3 DNA reads as TGCAGTGCTATTGATAGAGCCAGGGTTTTCACCCATTCACCCCTCCACTTT. Its translation: CSAIDRARVFTHSPLHF.